This TCR beta chain was recovered during a study of OX40 agonist ivuxolimab in advanced cancers. Findings of the study overall: CD4+ and CD8+ blood T cells expanded clonally by week 6 at 0.1 to 3.0 mg/kg. Some of the lowest clonal expansion was seen in partial responders at 0.1-3.0 mg/kg.

Systemic immunosuppression or a history of autoimmune disease excluded patients. Per the germline V gene, CDR1 is LNHNV and CDR2 is YYDKDF (reference sequence). J was trimmed by 6 bases and V by 3 bases; bases with no gene match: 2. The CDR3 has 14 residues. Regarding this clone: Its specificity is not known.

The method was immunoSEQ multiplex PCR; TCRdb's version includes in-frame clones alone and lacks a portion of them. The data show tens of thousands of clones, about 88% seen once. This sequence originates from an adult with an advanced solid tumor such as melanoma, head and neck, liver or kidney cancer. The sample was CD4+ or CD8+ T cells sorted from blood, taken in a trial of the OX40 agonist ivuxolimab. The chain combines TRBV15 with TRBJ1-6, with 7 bases matching TRBD1. Here the CDR3 reads CATSSRDSNSPLHF. The CDR3 DNA sequence: TGTGCCACCAGCAGTCGGGACAGTAATTCACCCCTCCACTTT.